This paragraph reports one TCR beta chain. Original processing notes: Using reference gene primer amplification, nucleated cell counts were estimated. Repertoires were generated with immunoSEQ multiplex PCR, while TCRdb's copy carries only in-frame clones and drops some. Clonal size and the V and J genes are those of that table, whereas D and trimming came from the DNA. The repertoire holds about 170,000 clones, with roughly 80% as singletons. This CDR3 has 13 amino acids. Per the germline V gene, CDR1 is SNHLY and CDR2 is FYNNEI. The V end lost 7 bases, the J end lost 3 bases, and 12 bases lay between the germline ends. The data stem from a study of blood T cell repertoires in COVID-19. Study as a whole: T cells, B-cell-depleted T cells, or PBMCs supplied cDNA or gDNA.

Material for sequencing was peripheral blood. The receptor was derived from a human donor with acute or convalescent COVID-19. The donor label of this sample is uncertain. The chain recombines TRBV2 with TRBJ2-5, with D perhaps matching TRBD2 (6 bases). CDR3 region: CASTTRREETQYF. The DNA of the CDR3 is TGTGCCAGCACGACTAGAAGGGAAGAGACCCAGTACTTC.